This T cell receptor beta chain stems from a study of regulatory T cells in long-lasting Graves disease. Study-wide results and caveats: Favored gene segments in persistent disease were TRBV28, TRBJ1-2 and TRBJ2-5.

This clonotype was observed at least ten times. What it recognizes is unknown. In building TCR beta libraries, iRepertoire HTBI primers were used together with Arm-PCR of CDR3 regions. Via MiXCR, TCRdb re-called the multiplex PCR reads, giving one row per CDR3 protein. The table records hundreds of thousands of distinct CDR3 sequences, about 15% of them present only once. Time point given: newly diagnosed GD, antithyroid drugs for less than 3 months. PBMC RNA was the source of the TCR library. About 10 milliliters of peripheral blood were taken and placed in EDTA tubes. Germline-derived CDR1 and CDR2 are SNHLY and FYNNEI. Trimming at V came to 6 bases and at J to 2 bases, leaving 5 bases not matched to a gene. CDR3 length equals 15 residues. These data also featured in a second study, about T cells in Graves' hyperthyroidism and ophthalmopathy. This second study says: Using the HTBI primer set, a first-round RT-PCR was run on the TCR CDR3. A model of 13 V-J pairs discriminated ophthalmopathy from stable hyperthyroidism.

The V call is TRBV2, the J call TRBJ2-3, with 10 bases matching TRBD2. This sample comprised peripheral blood mononuclear cells (PBMCs), obtained at new diagnosis, from a patient treated with antithyroid drugs. The receptor's source is a woman aged 40-65 years with Graves disease. The CDR3 spells CASSVLAGDTDTQYF. Here the CDR3 DNA reads TGTGCCAGCAGCGTTCTAGCGGGGGACACAGATACGCAGTATTTT.